The 21 T cell receptor beta chains below all came from one sample that was sequenced in a study of shared clonotypes between healthy human individuals. Only in-frame clones appear in the TCRdb table, and some are missing; sequencing was by immunoSEQ multiplex PCR. The sample lists a few hundred thousand clones, roughly 91% occurring once. The material sequenced was memory CD8+ T cells sorted from blood. Subset here: CD45RO+ cells pooled with CCR7-negative TemRA cells. These receptors were obtained from a young man in good health.

V gene TRBV10-3 combines with J gene TRBJ2-5; 8 bases map to TRBD2. Per germline, CDR1 ENHRY and CDR2 SYGVKD. The CDR3 sequence is 12 residues long. With 8 bases clipped from V and 4 bases from J, the junction kept 3 bases outside the gene matches. The CDR3 spells CAISGGLETQYF. CDR3 DNA: TGTGCCATCTCGGGGGGGCTAGAGACCCAGTACTTC.

This chain links TRBV18 with TRBJ2-1; D possibly corresponds to TRBD1 (6 bases). Germline V gene data show CDR1 as KGHSH and CDR2 as LQKENI. The CDR3 runs to 11 residues. The V end was cut by 7 bases, the J end by 9 bases, with 10 bases between. The CDR3 nucleotides are TGTGCCAGCTTACAGGGTCTTGAGCAGTTCTTC. Its translation: CASLQGLEQFF.

The chain couples TRBV9 to TRBJ2-7; 7 positions agree with TRBD1. Germline CDR1 and CDR2: SGDLS and YYNGEE. The CDR3 has 14 amino acids. Trimming cost V 0 bases and J 4 bases; bases outside gene matches: 4. The CDR3 nucleotides are TGTGCCAGCAGCGTAGGAGCCAGGGGGTACGAGCAGTACTTC. Translated, it gives CASSVGARGYEQYF.

This chain connects TRBV10-2 to TRBJ2-3; TRBD2 matches 8 bases. The V and J ends lost 6 bases and 4 bases, in that order; junction bases with no gene match: 6. Germline lookup yields CDR1 WSHSY and CDR2 SAAADI. The CDR3 length is 14 residues. CDR3 nucleotide sequence: TGCGCCAGCAGGGAAGCGGGAGCAGCAGATACGCAGTATTTT. Residues: CASREAGAADTQYF.

In this sample, this clone turned up a few times. The chain recombines TRBV6-5 with TRBJ2-4; D not certain. V was pared by 0 bases and J by 8 bases, with 8 bases between. Germline CDR1 and CDR2: MNHEY and SVGAGI. The length of the CDR3 is 13 residues. The CDR3 region has the DNA TGTGCCAGCAGTTACTCGACAACCCACATTCAGTACTTC. This sequence encodes CASSYSTTHIQYF.

This chain uses TRBV28 with TRBJ2-7; a possible D gene is TRBD2 (5 bases). Germline loops: CDR1 MDHEN, CDR2 SYDVKM. V shed 3 bases and J shed 2 bases, with 11 bases lying between them. The CDR3 contains 14 residues. In DNA, the CDR3 is TGTGCCAGCAGTTTGTCGGGGTATACCTACGAGCAGTACTTC. It yields the protein CASSLSGYTYEQYF.

The chain joins TRBV28 to TRBJ2-3, with TRBD2 identical over 11 bases. J lost 2 bases, V lost 6 bases, and 7 bases had no gene match. CDR1 and CDR2 from the germline V gene are MDHEN and SYDVKM. The CDR3 totals 16 residues. CDR3 sequence: CASSMTSGTYTDTQYF. The CDR3 region has the DNA TGTGCCAGCAGCATGACTAGCGGGACCTACACAGATACGCAGTATTTT.

The rearrangement links TRBV29-1 to TRBJ2-3; 11 bases agree with TRBD2. J gave up 2 bases and V 3 bases, and 4 bases lay outside the gene matches. The CDR3 runs to 15 residues. The V gene's germline CDR1 is SQVTM and CDR2 ANQGSEA. The CDR3 here is CSVDIAGGSTDTQYF. The CDR3 DNA reads TGCAGCGTTGACATAGCGGGGGGGTCCACAGATACGCAGTATTTT.

The chain couples TRBV2 to TRBJ1-1; D perhaps matches TRBD1 (5 bases). Looked up from germline, CDR1 is SNHLY and CDR2 is FYNNEI. The CDR3 totals 12 residues. Trimming took off 5 bases at V and 8 bases at J, with 12 bases between the two ends. CDR3 amino acids: CASSLEGPEAFF. The CDR3 DNA sequence: TGTGCCAGCAGTCTAGAGGGGCCAGAAGCTTTCTTT. Together with reference TRBV2 and TRBJ1-1, the CDR3 gives the full variable domain: EPEVTQTPSHQVTQMGQEVILRCVPISNHLYFYWYRQILGQKVEFLVSFYNNEISEKSEIFDDQFSVERPDGSNFTLKIRSTKLEDSAMYFCASSLEGPEAFFGQGTRLTVV.

The V and J genes are TRBV19 and TRBJ1-1; D not resolved. Between the trimmed V and J ends, which lost 3 bases and 4 bases, there was a span of 15 bases. The CDR3 runs 15 residues. CDR1 is LNHDA, CDR2 SQIVND, per germline (reference sequence). CDR3 region: CASSITPGEFTEAFF. The CDR3 DNA sequence: TGTGCCAGTAGTATCACCCCGGGCGAATTCACTGAAGCTTTCTTT.

The rearrangement joins TRBV7-2 to TRBJ1-2; perhaps TRBD1 as D (5 bases). This CDR3 spans 15 amino acids. Germline lookup yields CDR1 SGHTA and CDR2 FQGNSA. V lost 5 bases and J lost 8, with 21 bases in between. CDR3: CASSLEGGGARGYTF. The CDR3 nucleotides read TGTGCCAGCAGCCTAGAAGGTGGAGGGGCTCGGGGCTACACCTTC.

This clone was counted only a few times. This chain connects TRBV30 to TRBJ2-3; D uncertain. The CDR3 consists of 15 residues. V gave up 0 bases and J gave up 2 bases, with 12 bases separating them. CDR1 and CDR2 from the germline V gene are GTSNPN and SVGIG (reference sequence). CDR3 region: CAWSVSQPYTDTQYF. CDR3 nucleotides: TGTGCCTGGAGTGTGTCCCAGCCATACACAGATACGCAGTATTTT.

This clone was recorded only once. The chain combines TRBV10-3 with TRBJ1-1; 10 bases align to TRBD1. The germline V gene encodes CDR1 ENHRY and CDR2 SYGVKD. The CDR3 contains 16 residues. After removal of 2 bases from V and 1 base from J, the junction contained 4 bases not matched to a gene. The CDR3 here is CAISEGTGAWNTEAFF. CDR3 bases: TGTGCCATCAGTGAGGGGACAGGGGCTTGGAACACTGAAGCTTTCTTT.

The chain uses TRBV25-1 and TRBJ1-1; a weak D match, TRBD1 (6 bases). The V end was cut by 5 bases, the J end by 5 bases, with 12 bases between. The CDR3 has 13 residues. Germline V gene sequence: CDR1 MGHDK, CDR2 SYGVNS. The CDR3 is CASSYVGATEAFF. CDR3 sequence (DNA): TGTGCCAGCAGTTATGTGGGGGCGACTGAAGCTTTCTTT.

The chain uses TRBV18 and TRBJ1-1; 7 bases fit TRBD1. The CDR3 has 15 amino acids. Per the germline V gene, CDR1 is KGHSH and CDR2 is LQKENI. V lost 3 bases, J lost 4 bases, and 8 bases stayed unmatched. Written as DNA, the CDR3 is TGTGCCAGCTCACCGCCTCGGACAGGCCCCACTGAAGCTTTCTTT. Protein: CASSPPRTGPTEAFF. The full variable domain, with the rest looked up from reference TRBV18 and TRBJ1-1, is NAGVMQNPRHLVRRRGQEARLRCSPMKGHSHVYWYRQLPEEGLKFMVYLQKENIIDESGMPKERFSAEFPKEGPSILRIQQVVRGDSAAYFCASSPPRTGPTEAFFGQGTRLTVV.

The rearrangement uses TRBV10-2 and TRBJ2-1; TRBD2 matches at 9 bases. Germline CDR1 is WSHSY and CDR2 is SAAADI. This CDR3 is 15 amino acids long. The ends lost 5 bases at V and 4 bases at J; junction bases unmatched: 6. The CDR3 reads CASSSLAGDYNEQFF. The CDR3 DNA sequence: TGCGCCAGCAGTTCATTAGCGGGAGATTACAATGAGCAGTTCTTC.

The chain couples TRBV6-6 to TRBJ2-7, with D perhaps matching TRBD1 (6 bases). CDR3 length: 13 residues. The germline CDR1 and CDR2 sequences are MNHNY and SVGAGI (reference sequence). The V gene lost 4 bases and the J gene lost 2 bases, with 9 bases spanning the gap. CDR3 protein: CASSSYRAYEQYF. The DNA of the CDR3 is TGTGCCAGCAGTTCCTACAGGGCCTACGAGCAGTACTTC.

The chain is built from TRBV5-1 and TRBJ2-5, with D perhaps matching TRBD1 (6 bases). Germline-derived CDR1 and CDR2 are SGHRS and YFSETQ. The CDR3 contains 16 residues. The V and J ends lost 3 bases and 8 bases respectively, with 23 bases between them. CDR3 amino acids: CASSSKRQARKRTQYF. CDR3 nucleotides: TGCGCCAGCAGCTCCAAAAGACAGGCCCGTAAGAGAACCCAGTACTTC.

About this clone: Different DNA sequences within this sample yield the same CDR3. The chain joins TRBV9 to TRBJ2-7; TRBD2 might be the D (6 bases). CDR3 length: 14 amino acids. Germline V CDR1 and CDR2: SGDLS, YYNGEE. V was cut by 2 bases and J by 2 bases, with 11 bases left in between. CDR3 DNA sequence: TGTGCCAGCAGCGTTGGGACGGGGGCCTACGAGCAGTACTTC. Its protein product is CASSVGTGAYEQYF.

This clone has just a few counts. The rearrangement joins TRBV5-6 to TRBJ1-5, with 8 bases identical to TRBD1. V lost 3 bases to trimming and J lost 6 bases; unmatched junction nucleotides: 8. Germline V CDR1 and CDR2: SGHDT, YYEEEE. This CDR3 is built from 15 residues. The CDR3 spells CASSSSDREGQPQHF. In DNA form, the CDR3 reads TGTGCCAGCAGCTCCTCGGACAGGGAGGGTCAGCCCCAGCATTTT. Supplemented by reference TRBV5-6 and TRBJ1-5, the full variable domain reads DAGVTQSPTHLIKTRGQQVTLRCSPKSGHDTVSWYQQALGQGPQFIFQYYEEEERQRGNFPDRFSGHQFPNYSSELNVNALLLGDSALYLCASSSSDREGQPQHFGDGTRLSIL.

The chain recombines TRBV15 with TRBJ1-2, with 7 bases lining up with TRBD1. The germline V gene has CDR1 LNHNV and CDR2 YYDKDF (reference sequence). V trimming: 7 bases; J trimming: 6 bases; junction bases outside the gene matches: 8. This CDR3 contains 13 residues. CDR3 sequence (DNA): TGTGCCACCACCCGAGGACAGGCCCATGGCTACACCTTC. It specifies CATTRGQAHGYTF.